This T cell receptor beta chain was retrieved from a study of identical twins. Study-wide findings and caveats: The abundant beta clonotypes from cord blood had fewer insertions, and memory repertoires had none of this.

cDNA molecules carried unique molecular identifiers, and template switching added a universal primer site. TCRdb reanalysed the 5' RACE reads using MiXCR and keeps one entry per CDR3 protein. The sample carries more than 1.5 million distinct CDR3 sequences, 32% recorded once. Germline lookup yields CDR1 SGHAT and CDR2 FQNNGV. The CDR3 runs 19 residues. Unmatched junction bases numbered 13, after V lost 1 base and J lost 1 base. This clonotype occurred many times. Its target is unknown. The chain combines TRBV11-2 with TRBJ2-4, with 7 bases that match TRBD1. The receptor was derived from a newborn girl in good health. Specimen: cord blood. In nucleotides, the CDR3 is TGTGCCAGCAGCTTAGCCCCTACTACAGGGGTGGGGGCCAAAAACATTCAGTACTTC. Amino acid sequence: CASSLAPTTGVGAKNIQYF.